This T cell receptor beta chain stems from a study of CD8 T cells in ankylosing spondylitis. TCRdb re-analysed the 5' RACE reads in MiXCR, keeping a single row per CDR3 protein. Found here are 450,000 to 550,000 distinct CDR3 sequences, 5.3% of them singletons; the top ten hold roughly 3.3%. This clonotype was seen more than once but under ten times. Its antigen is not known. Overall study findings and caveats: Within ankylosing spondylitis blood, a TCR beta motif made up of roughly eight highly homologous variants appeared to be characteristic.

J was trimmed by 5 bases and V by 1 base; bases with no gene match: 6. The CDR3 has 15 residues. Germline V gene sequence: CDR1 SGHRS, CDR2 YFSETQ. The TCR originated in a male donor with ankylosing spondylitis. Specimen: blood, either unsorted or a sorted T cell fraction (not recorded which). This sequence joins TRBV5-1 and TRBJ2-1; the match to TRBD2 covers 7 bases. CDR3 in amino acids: CASSLSSGVHNEQFF. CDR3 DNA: TGCGCCAGCAGCTTGTCGAGCGGGGTCCACAATGAGCAGTTCTTC. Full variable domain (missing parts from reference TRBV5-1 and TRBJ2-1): KAGVTQTPRYLIKTRGQQVTLSCSPISGHRSVSWYQQTPGQGLQFLFEYFSETQRNKGNFPGRFSGRQFSNSRSEMNVSTLELGDSALYLCASSLSSGVHNEQFFGPGTRLTVL.